The 31 T cell receptor beta chains in this list originate from one sample, sequenced in a study of control samples from healthy donors and cancer patients. Measured with immunoSEQ multiplex PCR; TCRdb has only the in-frame clones, and not every one. This sample has around 140,000 clones, with roughly 94% found just once. Sequencing was performed on blood. Receptors originate from a middle-aged man in good health.

The chain joins TRBV2 to TRBJ2-1; 9 bases are a match to TRBD2. This CDR3 has 15 residues. Germline lookup yields CDR1 SNHLY and CDR2 FYNNEI. The trim removed 6 bases at V and 2 bases at J, leaving 5 bases unmatched. DNA of the CDR3: TGTGCCAGCAGGAAGGCTAGCGGGGCCTACAATGAGCAGTTCTTC. The encoded protein is CASRKASGAYNEQFF.

V and J are TRBV10-1 and TRBJ2-3; 8 nucleotides line up with TRBD2. From germline, CDR1 is WNHNN and CDR2 SYGVQD (reference sequence). V lost 7 bases, J lost 2 bases, and 17 bases stayed unmatched. The CDR3 spans 18 residues. Written as DNA, the CDR3 is TGCGCCAGCAACCCGAATAGTGCTAGCGGGCTACACACAGATACGCAGTATTTT. Translated: CASNPNSASGLHTDTQYF.

V usage is TRBV12-3 or TRBV12-4 and J usage is TRBJ2-7; D is unresolved. The CDR3 contains 13 residues. V dropped 5 bases and J dropped 5 bases, with 13 bases sitting between them. The CDR3 sequence: CASSPKAPHEQYF. The CDR3 nucleotides read TGTGCCAGCAGTCCAAAGGCGCCCCACGAGCAGTACTTC.

The chain is built from TRBV14 and TRBJ1-2; D remains unclear. The CDR3 is 13 amino acids. Deletions cut 1 base from V and 1 base from J, with 4 bases between. Looked up from germline, CDR1 is SGHDN and CDR2 is FVKESK. Written as DNA, the CDR3 is TGTGCCAGCAGCCAAGCCGATAACTATGGCTACACCTTC. Protein: CASSQADNYGYTF.

V is TRBV10-3 and J is TRBJ1-1; no clear D gene. Germline V gene lookup returns CDR1 ENHRY and CDR2 SYGVKD. V lost 3 bases to trimming and J lost 14 bases, with 13 bases between them. The CDR3 runs to 11 residues. The CDR3 protein is CAISDREVLFF. In DNA, the CDR3 is TGTGCCATCAGTGATAGGGAGGTCCTCTTCTTT.

In this sample, this clone turned up once. The chain recombines TRBV9 with TRBJ1-4, with 7 bases that match TRBD1. Germline assignment: CDR1 SGDLS and CDR2 YYNGEE. The V and J ends lost 3 bases and 3 bases, in that order; junction bases with no gene match: 2. The CDR3 contains 14 residues. The CDR3: CASSEGASNEKLFF. DNA for the CDR3: TGTGCCAGCAGCGAGGGGGCCTCTAATGAAAAACTGTTTTTT.

The CDR3 bases are TGTGCCAGCAGCTCTCGACAGCCGAACTATGGCTACACCTTC. Amino acid sequence: CASSSRQPNYGYTF. The chain joins TRBV7-9 to TRBJ1-2; D perhaps matches TRBD1 (5 bases). The CDR3 runs to 14 residues. CDR1 and CDR2 from the germline V gene are SEHNR and FQNEAQ (reference sequence). V shed 4 bases and J shed 2 bases, with 11 bases lying between them.

The chain employs TRBV9 and TRBJ1-2, with a weak D call TRBD1 (6 bases). CDR1 and CDR2 from the germline V gene are SGDLS and YYNGEE. CDR3 length equals 15 residues. With 3 bases removed from V and 3 bases from J, the gap between germline ends came to 15 bases. The CDR3 spells CASSASGEWDYGYTF. In DNA form, the CDR3 reads TGTGCCAGCAGCGCCTCAGGGGAATGGGACTATGGCTACACCTTC.

The chain combines TRBV24-1 with TRBJ2-3, with 8 nucleotides matching TRBD2. With V trimmed by 0 bases and J by 0 bases, 1 base remained unmatched. CDR3 size: 16 residues. The germline CDR1 and CDR2 sequences are KGHDR and SFDVKD. The CDR3 DNA sequence: TGTGCCACCAGTGATTTGACTAGCGGAAGCACAGATACGCAGTATTTT. Translated: CATSDLTSGSTDTQYF.

This chain uses TRBV7-6 with TRBJ2-3; D might be TRBD2 (6 bases). Germline CDR1 reads SGHVS; CDR2 reads FNYEAQ. V lost 0 bases and J lost 6, with 10 bases in between. This CDR3 has 14 amino acids. CDR3 nucleotide sequence: TGTGCCAGCAGCTTAGCGGGAGGAATGGATACGCAGTATTTT. Its protein product is CASSLAGGMDTQYF.

In DNA, the CDR3 is TGTGCCAGCAGCTTAGAGGGGGATACCTACGAGCAGTACTTC. Translated: CASSLEGDTYEQYF. The gene calls are TRBV13 and TRBJ2-7, with TRBD1 as a possible D gene (6 bases). Germline CDR1 PRHDT, CDR2 FYEKMQ (reference sequence). Deletions cut 1 base from V and 2 bases from J, with 9 bases between. The CDR3 runs to 14 residues. The full variable domain, with the rest looked up from reference TRBV13 and TRBJ2-7, is AAGVIQSPRHLIKEKRETATLKCYPIPRHDTVYWYQQGPGQDPQFLISFYEKMQSDKGSIPDRFSAQQFSDYHSELNMSSLELGDSALYFCASSLEGDTYEQYFGPGTRLTVT.

The genes are TRBV6-2 or TRBV6-3 and TRBJ2-2; TRBD1 aligns across 9 bases. The CDR3 totals 19 residues. V lost 4 bases and J lost 4; bases outside the gene matches: 16. The germline V gene has CDR1 MNHEY and CDR2 SVGEGT. CDR3: CASSFRDREATLVTGELFF. The CDR3 bases are TGTGCCAGCAGTTTCCGGGACAGGGAAGCCACTTTGGTCACCGGGGAGCTGTTTTTT.

The V gene is TRBV7-9, the J gene TRBJ2-2; D perhaps matches TRBD1 (6 bases). V was pared by 5 bases and J by 3 bases, with 7 bases between. The CDR3 has 13 residues. Germline lookup yields CDR1 SEHNR and CDR2 FQNEAQ (reference sequence). The CDR3 DNA sequence: TGTGCCAGCAGCCACAGGGACACCGGGGAGCTGTTTTTT. This sequence encodes CASSHRDTGELFF.

The CDR3 DNA sequence: TGTGCCAGCAGTTTACAACAGAACTATGGCTACACCTTC. Protein sequence: CASSLQQNYGYTF. The chain joins TRBV27 to TRBJ1-2, with D hard to call. The CDR3 length is 13 residues. Trimming took off 2 bases at V and 2 bases at J, with 6 bases between the two ends. The germline gives CDR1 MNHEY, CDR2 SMNVEV (reference sequence).

The J gene is TRBJ2-7, the V gene TRBV15; 7 bases line up with TRBD1. V lost 0 bases and J lost 2; bases outside the gene matches: 1. CDR3 size: 14 residues. Germline CDR1 and CDR2: LNHNV and YYDKDF (reference sequence). The CDR3 region has the DNA TGTGCCACCAGCAGAGATCAGGGGGCCTACGAGCAGTACTTC. This codes for CATSRDQGAYEQYF.

The CDR3 region has the DNA TGTGCCAGCAGCCCTTTTGTGACAGGCCGGGGTTCACCCCTCCACTTT. Encoded protein: CASSPFVTGRGSPLHF. The chain combines TRBV7-3 with TRBJ1-6, with a weak D call TRBD1 (6 bases). This CDR3 is 16 amino acids long. Trimming stripped 5 bases from V and 9 bases from J, with 20 bases between. From germline, CDR1 is SGHTA and CDR2 FQGTGA. The complete variable domain, with remaining parts taken from reference TRBV7-3 and TRBJ1-6, reads GAGVSQTPSNKVTEKGKYVELRCDPISGHTALYWYRQSLGQGPEFLIYFQGTGAADDSGLPNDRFFAVRPEGSVSTLKIQRTERGDSAVYLCASSPFVTGRGSPLHFGNGTRLTVT.

The chain is built from TRBV5-1 and TRBJ2-7; maybe TRBD1 (6 bases). Trimming removed 4 bases at V and 0 bases at J, with 11 bases between. Germline V gene lookup returns CDR1 SGHRS and CDR2 YFSETQ. The CDR3 spans 14 residues. The CDR3 here is CASSRGTTSYEQYF. The CDR3 region has the DNA TGCGCCAGCAGCCGAGGGACAACCTCCTACGAGCAGTACTTC. Full variable domain (missing parts from reference TRBV5-1 and TRBJ2-7): KAGVTQTPRYLIKTRGQQVTLSCSPISGHRSVSWYQQTPGQGLQFLFEYFSETQRNKGNFPGRFSGRQFSNSRSEMNVSTLELGDSALYLCASSRGTTSYEQYFGPGTRLTVT.

With regard to this clone: An end of the junction does not agree with germline; a read error may underlie this. The V call is TRBV4-3, the J call TRBJ2-1, with 12 bases matching TRBD2. The V gene's germline CDR1 is LGHNA and CDR2 YSLEER. This CDR3 spans 16 amino acids. The chain's CDR3 is CASSHSLTSGGPCRIF. The CDR3 coding sequence is TGCGCCAGCAGCCATTCCCTAACTAGCGGGGGGCCCTGTCGGATCTTC.

This sequence joins TRBV18 and TRBJ1-2, with D tentatively TRBD1 (6 bases). V was shortened by 1 base and J by 6 bases, with 18 bases between the two germline ends. Germline V gene sequence: CDR1 KGHSH, CDR2 LQKENI. CDR3 length equals 16 residues. The DNA for the CDR3 is TGTGCCAGCTCACCACAATTGCAGGGGACGGGTCATGGCTACACCTTC. It translates to CASSPQLQGTGHGYTF.

V gene TRBV19 combines with J gene TRBJ1-5; D unresolved. Looked up from germline, CDR1 is LNHDA and CDR2 is SQIVND (reference sequence). The CDR3 consists of 12 residues. V was trimmed by 6 bases and J by 4 bases, leaving 7 bases between them. CDR3 protein: CASRGGNQPQHF. The CDR3 region has the DNA TGTGCCAGTAGGGGTGGAAATCAGCCCCAGCATTTT.

The chain has TRBV5-1 and TRBJ2-5, with D uncertain. Germline V gene lookup returns CDR1 SGHRS and CDR2 YFSETQ. Trimming removed 1 base at V and 5 bases at J, with 9 bases between. The CDR3 loop spans 13 amino acids. This CDR3 reads CASSLLGLETQYF. CDR3 bases: TGCGCCAGCAGCTTGTTGGGCTTGGAGACCCAGTACTTC.

This chain links TRBV7-2 with TRBJ1-5, with 10 bases matching TRBD1. Germline assignment: CDR1 SGHTA and CDR2 FQGNSA. The CDR3 extends over 17 amino acids. J was trimmed by 3 bases and V by 4 bases; bases with no gene match: 9. DNA for the CDR3: TGTGCCAGCAGCTACCGAGGGGGACAGGGGAACAATCAGCCCCAGCATTTT. The encoded protein is CASSYRGGQGNNQPQHF.

The chain links TRBV28 to TRBJ2-1, with D unclear. Germline assignment: CDR1 MDHEN and CDR2 SYDVKM. The CDR3 covers 11 residues. V was shortened by 8 bases and J by 9 bases, with 11 bases between the two germline ends. CDR3 sequence (DNA): TGTGCCAGCGGGGTATCGCGTGAGCAGTTCTTC. It specifies CASGVSREQFF.

This clone was seen only a few times. The CDR3 region is CASSSGLAGAYNEQFF. The CDR3 DNA follows: TGTGCCAGCAGCTCGGGACTAGCGGGGGCATACAATGAGCAGTTCTTC. V gene TRBV11-3 combines with J gene TRBJ2-1; 14 positions match TRBD2. The germline V gene encodes CDR1 SGHNT and CDR2 YENEEA. This CDR3 is built from 16 residues. V gave up 4 bases and J gave up 4 bases; unmatched junction bases: 3.

This clone was picked up a small number of times. The chain joins TRBV5-5 to TRBJ1-5, with a tentative D call TRBD1 (5 bases). V lost 0 bases to trimming and J lost 1 base, with 8 bases between them. The CDR3 contains 15 residues. Germline V gene lookup returns CDR1 SGHKS and CDR2 YYEKEE (reference sequence). CDR3 in DNA: TGTGCCAGCAGCTTGGTGGGGGGGAGCAATCAGCCCCAGCATTTT. This gives the protein CASSLVGGSNQPQHF.

This chain joins TRBV6-5 and TRBJ1-4; D perhaps matches TRBD1 (5 bases). V lost 6 bases to trimming and J lost 5 bases, with 13 bases between them. Germline V gene data show CDR1 as MNHEY and CDR2 as SVGAGI. This CDR3 has 14 residues. The CDR3 loop reads CASSIRGSNEKLFF. CDR3 sequence (DNA): TGTGCCAGCAGCATCCGGGGCTCGAATGAAAAACTGTTTTTT.

This chain uses TRBV11-2 with TRBJ1-1, with 9 nucleotides matching TRBD1. The V segment lost 10 bases and the J segment 5 bases; nucleotides outside the gene matches: 14. The germline gives CDR1 SGHAT, CDR2 FQNNGV. The CDR3 has 15 residues. The CDR3 coding sequence is TGTGCCATCTCAGACCCGGGACAGGGTAGAACTGAAGCTTTCTTT. Its protein product is CAISDPGQGRTEAFF.

In its sample, this clone was seen a few times. The DNA of the CDR3 is TGTGCCAGCACCTATCCGGCCAGCACTGAAGCTTTCTTT. Its translation is CASTYPASTEAFF. This chain links TRBV28 with TRBJ1-1; the D is unclear. Trimming left V 7 bases short and J 4 bases short, with 13 bases between. This CDR3 region has 13 residues. CDR1 is MDHEN and CDR2 is SYDVKM in the germline V gene.

The chain employs TRBV2 and TRBJ1-5; 9 bases align to TRBD1. Germline V lookup: CDR1 SNHLY, CDR2 FYNNEI. The CDR3 is 19 amino acids. Unmatched junction bases numbered 17, after V lost 6 bases and J lost 2 bases. The CDR3 DNA follows: TGTGCCAGCAGCTCCGGGACAGGGATGGTCGGACGTCGCAATCAGCCCCAGCATTTT. Protein sequence: CASSSGTGMVGRRNQPQHF.

This clone was seen a handful of times. The chain uses TRBV6-5 and TRBJ1-2; D gene uncertain. The CDR3 spans 12 residues. Germline-derived CDR1 and CDR2 are MNHEY and SVGAGI. V was clipped by 6 bases and J by 0 bases, with 5 bases between them. The CDR3 region has the DNA TGTGCCAGCAGGGAGGCTAACTATGGCTACACCTTC. Protein product: CASREANYGYTF.

CDR3 amino acids: CASSWQGPDTEAFF. As DNA, the CDR3 is TGCGCCAGCAGCTGGCAGGGCCCAGACACTGAAGCTTTCTTT. V usage is TRBV5-1 and J usage is TRBJ1-1, with a possible D match to TRBD1 (5 bases). Germline CDR1 SGHRS, CDR2 YFSETQ. Trimming shortened V by 3 bases and J by 3 bases, and 12 bases separated the two germline ends. This CDR3 contains 14 residues.